These T cell receptor beta chains were read from a single sample in a study of beta chain features in type 1 diabetes. Profiling relied on immunoSEQ multiplex PCR, and the TCRdb table lists in-frame clones only, not all of them. The sample lists more than 60,000 clones; roughly 60% were seen once. Sequenced sample: Tregs from blood. Source of these receptors: a young woman in good health. Both conserved end residues are part of each CDR3. A D gene is named only where the DNA matches it firmly. Expanded clones are given a class, and other clones once, few, many or no size at all.

v_gene,j_gene,d_gene,abundance,CDR3aa,CDR3nt
TRBV18,TRBJ1-6,NA,NA,CASSPTGQFNSPLHF,TGTGCCAGCTCACCAACAGGTCAATTTAATTCACCCCTCCACTTT
TRBV6-5,TRBJ2-7,NA,NA,CASSYGAGPYEQYF,TGTGCCAGCAGTTACGGCGCAGGTCCCTACGAGCAGTACTTC
TRBV7-2,TRBJ2-5,TRBD2,NA,CASSVGSGAETQYF,TGTGCCAGCAGCGTAGGTAGCGGGGCCGAGACCCAGTACTTC
TRBV2,TRBJ1-5,NA,NA,CASSYRVPQPQHF,TGTGCCAGCAGTTACAGGGTACCTCAGCCCCAGCATTTT
TRBV18,TRBJ1-1,NA,NA,CASSPGQEAFF,TGTGCCAGCTCACCGGGTCAGGAAGCCTTCTTT
TRBV27,TRBJ2-7,NA,NA,CASQDRRYEQYF,TGTGCCAGCCAAGACAGGCGATACGAGCAGTACTTC
TRBV5-1,TRBJ2-1,TRBD2,NA,CASARGLVSGRSYNEQFF,TGCGCCAGCGCGCGGGGGCTTGTTAGCGGGAGATCTTACAATGAGCAGTTCTTC
TRBV14,TRBJ1-1,NA,NA,CASSQDSNMNTEAFF,TGTGCCAGCAGCCAAGATAGCAACATGAACACTGAAGCTTTCTTT
TRBV19,TRBJ2-2,TRBD1,NA,CAAAGGQGTKGPTGELFF,TGTGCCGCGGCGGGGGGACAGGGGACTAAGGGGCCCACCGGGGAGCTGTTTTTT
TRBV5-1,TRBJ2-2,TRBD2,NA,CASSLRGRGHSTGELFF,TGCGCCAGCAGCTTGCGCGGGAGGGGCCACAGCACCGGGGAGCTGTTTTTT
TRBV6-5,TRBJ1-4,TRBD1,NA,CASSYRETGGHEKLFF,TGTGCCAGCAGTTACAGGGAGACAGGGGGCCATGAAAAACTGTTTTTT
TRBV6-1,TRBJ1-5,TRBD1,few,CASEQGRDQPQHF,TGTGCCAGCGAACAGGGGCGGGATCAGCCCCAGCATTTT
TRBV7-9,TRBJ1-1,NA,medium-sized,CASSREGDTEAFF,TGTGCCAGCAGCCGGGAGGGGGACACTGAAGCTTTCTTT
TRBV6-1,TRBJ2-5,NA,NA,CASRGLKVFQETQYF,TGTGCCAGCAGGGGACTTAAGGTTTTCCAAGAGACCCAGTACTTC
TRBV27,TRBJ1-4,TRBD1,NA,CASSFQGANEKLFF,TGTGCCAGCAGTTTCCAGGGGGCTAATGAAAAACTGTTTTTT
TRBV7-9,TRBJ2-5,TRBD2,NA,CASSRLRAGVGETQYF,TGTGCCAGCAGCCGACTGCGAGCGGGAGTGGGAGAGACCCAGTACTTC
TRBV5-1,TRBJ2-7,TRBD2,NA,CASSGGLAAAYEQYF,TGCGCCAGCAGCGGGGGACTAGCGGCCGCCTACGAGCAGTACTTC
TRBV2,TRBJ2-7,TRBD1,NA,CASRPSGQGTYEQYF,TGTGCCAGCAGACCCTCGGGACAGGGTACCTACGAGCAGTACTTC
TRBV2,TRBJ1-2,TRBD1,NA,CASSVDRGGYTF,TGTGCCAGCAGTGTAGACAGGGGTGGCTACACCTTC
TRBV27,TRBJ1-1,NA,NA,CASSLKTGNTEAFF,TGTGCCAGCAGTCTCAAGACAGGGAACACTGAAGCTTTCTTT
TRBV5-1,TRBJ2-6,TRBD1,few,CASSEQGVGANVLTF,TGCGCCAGCAGCGAACAGGGGGTTGGGGCCAACGTCCTGACTTTC
TRBV19,TRBJ1-4,NA,few,CASSQGDDEKLFF,TGTGCCAGCTCACAGGGAGATGATGAAAAACTGTTTTTT
TRBV5-1,TRBJ2-1,TRBD2,NA,CASSRNPGGGENEQFF,TGCGCCAGCAGCCGGAATCCGGGAGGGGGGGAAAATGAGCAGTTCTTC
TRBV4-3,TRBJ2-3,NA,NA,CASSRRGAGTDTQYF,TGCGCCAGCAGCAGGCGGGGAGCCGGAACAGATACGCAGTATTTT
TRBV30,TRBJ2-3,TRBD2,NA,CAWSVTSGGDTQYF,TGTGCCTGGAGTGTAACTAGCGGGGGTGATACGCAGTATTTT
TRBV19,TRBJ2-3,TRBD1,NA,CASSDRVGDTQYF,TGTGCCAGTAGCGACAGGGTGGGGGATACGCAGTATTTT
TRBV14,TRBJ2-2,NA,few,CASSYRDRELFF,TGTGCCAGCAGCTACAGGGACCGGGAGCTGTTTTTT
TRBV21-1,TRBJ2-2,NA,NA,CASSGDKNTGELFF,TGTGCCAGCAGTGGGGACAAGAACACCGGGGAGCTGTTTTTT
TRBV2,TRBJ1-4,TRBD1,NA,CASSSGQGNEKLFF,TGTGCCAGCAGTTCTGGACAGGGTAATGAAAAACTGTTTTTT
TRBV4-2,TRBJ1-1,NA,NA,CASSQQTDRRNTEAFF,TGTGCCAGCAGCCAACAAACCGACAGGCGGAACACTGAAGCTTTCTTT
TRBV7-2,TRBJ2-7,NA,NA,CASSQGPQGTREQYF,TGTGCCAGCAGCCAGGGGCCCCAGGGTACCCGCGAGCAGTACTTC
TRBV5-1,TRBJ1-1,TRBD1,few,CASSLRTGYMNTEAFF,TGCGCCAGCAGCTTAAGGACAGGGTACATGAACACTGAAGCTTTCTTT
TRBV4-2,TRBJ2-3,NA,NA,CASSQRWSALDTQYF,TGTGCCAGCAGCCAACGCTGGTCCGCGCTAGATACGCAGTATTTT
TRBV19,TRBJ1-6,TRBD1,NA,CASKSGQINSPLHF,TGTGCCAGTAAATCGGGACAGATTAATTCACCCCTCCACTTT
TRBV7-2,TRBJ1-1,NA,few,CASSPQRGANTEAFF,TGTGCCAGCAGCCCGCAAAGGGGTGCGAACACTGAAGCTTTCTTT
TRBV18,TRBJ2-3,NA,NA,CASSPIPRSYTDTQYF,TGTGCCAGCTCACCAATCCCTAGGTCCTACACAGATACGCAGTATTTT
TRBV5-1,TRBJ2-5,TRBD2,few,CASSFGGARFLQETQYF,TGCGCCAGTAGTTTCGGGGGGGCGAGGTTCCTTCAAGAGACCCAGTACTTC
TRBV4-1,TRBJ2-1,NA,NA,CASSQTGFPGNEQFF,TGCGCCAGCAGCCAAACCGGGTTTCCTGGCAATGAGCAGTTCTTC
TRBV6-5,TRBJ1-1,TRBD1,NA,CASSYSRGIEAFF,TGTGCCAGCAGTTACTCCAGGGGGATTGAAGCTTTCTTT
TRBV7-8,TRBJ2-1,TRBD1,NA,CASSRRDRGLNEQFF,TGTGCCAGCAGCCGCCGGGACAGGGGGTTGAATGAGCAGTTCTTC
TRBV2,TRBJ2-5,TRBD2,NA,CASKTSGGPQGTQYF,TGTGCCAGCAAGACTAGCGGGGGGCCCCAAGGGACCCAGTACTTC
TRBV19,TRBJ1-4,NA,NA,CASNIGGRNEKLFF,TGTGCCAGTAATATAGGAGGCCGCAATGAAAAACTGTTTTTT
TRBV6-6,TRBJ2-3,NA,NA,CASSYSWPDTQYF,TGTGCCAGCAGTTACTCCTGGCCAGATACGCAGTATTTT
TRBV5-1,TRBJ1-1,TRBD1,once,CASRGQGYTEAFF,TGCGCCAGCAGAGGACAGGGGTACACTGAAGCTTTCTTT
TRBV6-5,TRBJ2-7,TRBD1,NA,CASSSPGQGTYEQYF,TGTGCCAGCAGTTCGCCGGGACAGGGGACCTACGAGCAGTACTTC
TRBV28,TRBJ1-5,NA,NA,CASSLVAGPGPQHF,TGTGCCAGCAGTTTAGTGGCAGGGCCTGGGCCCCAGCATTTT
TRBV13,TRBJ2-7,NA,NA,CASSHIRDNSYEQYF,TGTGCCAGCAGCCACATTCGGGACAACTCCTACGAGCAGTACTTC
TRBV5-1,TRBJ2-3,TRBD2,NA,CASSLRPTSGRTDTQYF,TGCGCCAGCAGCTTGAGACCGACTAGCGGGAGAACAGATACGCAGTATTTT